A selection of T cell receptor beta chains follows, all from one sample in a study of OX40 agonist ivuxolimab in advanced cancers. The repertoire was sequenced with immunoSEQ multiplex PCR; TCRdb's copy has only in-frame clones and lacks some. This table has some 64,000 clones, roughly 90% appearing once. The specimen comprised CD4+ or CD8+ T cells sorted from blood, sampled in a trial of the OX40 agonist ivuxolimab. Receptor source: an adult with an advanced solid tumor such as melanoma, head and neck, liver or kidney cancer. Each CDR3 is given with its conserved first and last residue. Fields, in order: clone size, J gene, D gene, V gene, CDR3 DNA, CDR3 protein. A D gene is named only where the DNA matches it firmly. Expanded clones are given a class, and other clones once, few, many or no size at all.

NA	TRBJ2-5	NA	TRBV15	TGTGCCACCAGCAGAGATAGGTGGCGCCCGAATTACTTC	CATSRDRWRPNYF
NA	TRBJ2-2	NA	TRBV6-5	TGTGCCAGCAGACCCACAGGGATCACCGGGGAGCTGTTTTTT	CASRPTGITGELFF
NA	TRBJ1-1	NA	TRBV29-1	TGCAGCGTTGCCCAGTGGAGGAACACTGAAGCTTTCTTT	CSVAQWRNTEAFF
NA	TRBJ2-2	TRBD1	TRBV5-1	TGCGCCAGCAGCTTGGTGGGGACAGGGACCACCGGGGAGCTGTTTTTT	CASSLVGTGTTGELFF
NA	TRBJ2-7	NA	TRBV6-5	TGTGCCAGCAGTTACGCAGGTCCTTACGAGCAGTACTTC	CASSYAGPYEQYF
NA	TRBJ2-7	NA	TRBV5-4	TGTGCCAGCAGCTTGGTTGGGGCAAGCGAGCAGTACTTC	CASSLVGASEQYF
NA	TRBJ1-1	NA	TRBV5-1	TGCGCCAGCAGCTTACGGGGACCTGGCACTGAAGCTTTCTTT	CASSLRGPGTEAFF
NA	TRBJ2-2	NA	TRBV28	TGTGCCAGCATGTTACAGGGATACACCGGGGAGCTGTTTTTT	CASMLQGYTGELFF
NA	TRBJ1-5	TRBD1	TRBV7-9	TGTGCCAGCAGCACAGGGGGTCAGCCCCAGCATTTT	CASSTGGQPQHF
NA	TRBJ2-1	NA	TRBV28	TGTGCCAGCACCGCGGGGAATGAGCAGTTCTTC	CASTAGNEQFF
NA	TRBJ1-1	NA	TRBV6-6	TGTGCCAGCAGCCCCATGAACACTGAAGCTTTCTTT	CASSPMNTEAFF
NA	TRBJ1-5	NA	TRBV30	TGTGCCTGGAGATCGGCAGGGGTTGCGAGCAATCAGCCCCAGCATTTT	CAWRSAGVASNQPQHF
once	TRBJ2-2	TRBD2	TRBV11-1	TGTGCCAGCAGCCGTACACCGGGACTAGCGGGAGGTGTCGCCGGGGAGCTGTTTTTT	CASSRTPGLAGGVAGELFF
NA	TRBJ2-3	TRBD2	TRBV5-1	TGCGCCAGCAGCTCTCGGACTAGCGGGGCGGGGGATACGCAGTATTTT	CASSSRTSGAGDTQYF
NA	TRBJ2-3	TRBD1	TRBV27	TGTGCCAGCAGAAATACAGGGGGAGCAGATACGCAGTATTTT	CASRNTGGADTQYF
NA	TRBJ2-7	NA	TRBV5-6	TGTGCCAGCAGCTTGGTAGATGAGCAGTACTTC	CASSLVDEQYF
NA	TRBJ2-5	NA	TRBV30	TGTGCCTGGAGTGCCCTGGAGACACAAGAGACCCAGTACTTC	CAWSALETQETQYF
few	TRBJ1-4	NA	TRBV4-3	TGCGCCAGCAGCCCCCGGGGGAATCATGAAAAACTGTTTTTT	CASSPRGNHEKLFF
NA	TRBJ1-5	TRBD1	TRBV6-6	TGTGCCAGCAGTTACTCGGGGGACAGGGATCAGCCCCAGCATTTT	CASSYSGDRDQPQHF
NA	TRBJ1-1	NA	TRBV19	TGTGCCAGTAGTATAGGTGGAGATAACACTGAAGCTTTCTTT	CASSIGGDNTEAFF
NA	TRBJ1-1	NA	TRBV2	TGTGCCAGCAGTGCGTCGGGACCGACCACTGAAGCTTTCTTT	CASSASGPTTEAFF
NA	TRBJ2-1	NA	TRBV30	TGTGCCTGGAGGTGGGGCATGGGGAATGAGCAGTTCTTC	CAWRWGMGNEQFF
NA	TRBJ1-5	NA	TRBV30	TGTGCCTGGAGTGTTCCCCTGGCAGCAGATCAGCCCCAGCATTTT	CAWSVPLAADQPQHF
few	TRBJ1-1	NA	TRBV6-5	TGTGCCAGCAGCGTACTGTCGTCCTCTGAAGCTTTCTTT	CASSVLSSSEAFF
NA	TRBJ1-3	NA	TRBV30	TGTGCCTGCACGGGGGCAGCCCGCTCTGGAAACACCATATATTTT	CACTGAARSGNTIYF
NA	TRBJ1-2	NA	TRBV7-2	TGTGCCAGCAGTCCCGGGGCGATGGGACGGTACTATGGCTACACCTTC	CASSPGAMGRYYGYTF
NA	TRBJ1-4	NA	TRBV6-6	TGTGCCAGCAGTTATGTTTCTAATGAAAAACTGTTTTTT	CASSYVSNEKLFF